Each of the 12 T cell receptor beta chains below was sequenced from the same sample in a study of blood T cell repertoires in COVID-19. Some clones are missing from TCRdb's copy, which holds only in-frame ones; the method was immunoSEQ multiplex PCR. The table lists 80,000 to 100,000 clones, 90% to 95% of them singletons. Input material: peripheral blood. These receptor sequences come from a human donor with active COVID-19. The donor label of this sample is uncertain.

A single count supports this clone. This chain links TRBV11-2 with TRBJ2-5; 8 bases agree with TRBD2. Germline lookup yields CDR1 SGHAT and CDR2 FQNNGV. The junction had 13 bases not matched to a gene; V was cut back by 2 bases and J by 2 bases. The CDR3 extends over 18 amino acids. CDR3 DNA sequence: TGTGCCAGCAGCTTACTGACCCCGGGACTAGGCAATCAAGAGACCCAGTACTTC. Residues: CASSLLTPGLGNQETQYF. The full variable domain, in which reference TRBV11-2 and TRBJ2-5 provide the parts outside the CDR3, is EAGVAQSPRYKIIEKRQSVAFWCNPISGHATLYWYQQILGQGPKLLIQFQNNGVVDDSQLPKDRFSAERLKGVDSTLKIQPAKLEDSAVYLCASSLLTPGLGNQETQYFGPGTRLLVL.

CDR3 protein: CASSSEANEQYF. As DNA, the CDR3 is TGCGCCAGCAGCTCGGAGGCCAACGAGCAGTACTTC. This chain links TRBV5-1 with TRBJ2-7, with D perhaps TRBD2 (5 bases). Germline CDR1 SGHRS, CDR2 YFSETQ. Between the trimmed V and J ends, which lost 3 bases and 5 bases, there was a span of 9 bases. This CDR3 contains 12 residues. The complete variable domain, with remaining parts taken from reference TRBV5-1 and TRBJ2-7, reads KAGVTQTPRYLIKTRGQQVTLSCSPISGHRSVSWYQQTPGQGLQFLFEYFSETQRNKGNFPGRFSGRQFSNSRSEMNVSTLELGDSALYLCASSSEANEQYFGPGTRLTVT.

This chain uses TRBV4-2 with TRBJ2-3, with D perhaps matching TRBD1 (5 bases). Trimming left V 0 bases short and J 3 bases short, with 13 bases between. The CDR3 loop spans 16 amino acids. The germline gives CDR1 LGHNA, CDR2 YNFKEQ. The CDR3: CASSQDGRGRTDTQYF. The DNA for the CDR3 is TGTGCCAGCAGCCAAGATGGTAGGGGTCGGACAGATACGCAGTATTTT.

This chain uses TRBV12-3 or TRBV12-4 with TRBJ2-2; perhaps TRBD1 as D (5 bases). There are 13 residues in the CDR3. V was pared by 3 bases and J by 7 bases, with 9 bases between. CDR3 DNA: TGTGCCAGCAGTTTCTGGGGCATCGGGGAGCTGTTTTTT. Amino acid sequence: CASSFWGIGELFF.

The chain has TRBV5-4 and TRBJ2-7; 11 bases line up with TRBD2. Unmatched junction bases numbered 6, after V lost 4 bases and J lost 3 bases. This CDR3 comprises 15 residues. Germline loops: CDR1 SGHNT, CDR2 YYREEE (reference sequence). In nucleotides, the CDR3 is TGTGCCAGCAGCCTCTCGGGACTAGCGGTCTACGAGCAGTACTTC. Residues: CASSLSGLAVYEQYF. Combining the CDR3 with reference TRBV5-4 and TRBJ2-7 gives the whole variable domain ETGVTQSPTHLIKTRGQQVTLRCSSQSGHNTVSWYQQALGQGPQFIFQYYREEENGRGNFPPRFSGLQFPNYSSELNVNALELDDSALYLCASSLSGLAVYEQYFGPGTRLTVT.

The chain links TRBV4-2 to TRBJ2-3; TRBD2 matches 9 bases. Germline-derived CDR1 and CDR2 are LGHNA and YNFKEQ. The length of the CDR3 is 15 residues. Unmatched junction bases numbered 4, after V lost 0 bases and J lost 6 bases. In DNA, the CDR3 is TGTGCCAGCAGCCAAGATGGCGGACTAGCGGATACGCAGTATTTT. Translated: CASSQDGGLADTQYF.

The chain couples TRBV9 to TRBJ1-1, with a tentative D call TRBD1 (5 bases). V shed 4 bases and J shed 4 bases, with 17 bases lying between them. CDR1 and CDR2 (germline): SGDLS, YYNGEE. The CDR3 is 15 residues long. CDR3 amino acids: CASSLHQTGGTEAFF. As DNA, the CDR3 is TGTGCCAGCAGCCTACATCAGACGGGGGGCACTGAAGCTTTCTTT.

CDR3 nucleotides: TGTGCCAGTAGGGCCACGGATGAGGGGAACACCGGGGAGCTGTTTTTT. It specifies CASRATDEGNTGELFF. The chain recombines TRBV19 with TRBJ2-2, with D possibly being TRBD2 (5 bases). CDR1 and CDR2 (germline): LNHDA, SQIVND (reference sequence). V was shortened by 6 bases and J by 1 base, with 15 bases between the two germline ends. The length of the CDR3 is 16 residues.

The CDR3 spells CASSPGGAEDTQYF. Here the CDR3 DNA reads TGTGCCAGCAGCCCCGGGGGGGCGGAGGATACGCAGTATTTT. The V call is TRBV6-2 or TRBV6-3, the J call TRBJ2-3, with TRBD2 matching over 8 bases. The CDR3 is 14 residues long. The germline V gene has CDR1 MNHEY and CDR2 SVGEGT. The ends lost 6 bases at V and 6 bases at J; junction bases unmatched: 8.

This clone has a handful of counts. This rearrangement joins TRBV7-2 to TRBJ2-2; D not certain. Germline lookup yields CDR1 SGHTA and CDR2 FQGNSA. This CDR3 comprises 15 residues. The ends were cut back, 7 bases at V and 6 bases at J, with 18 bases in the middle. CDR3 sequence reads: CASTPSTALPGELFF. The CDR3 nucleotides are TGTGCCAGCACCCCGTCTACCGCTCTTCCCGGGGAGCTGTTTTTT.

The chain couples TRBV5-4 to TRBJ2-1, with 7 bases that match TRBD2. There are 17 residues in the CDR3. V dropped 1 base and J dropped 10; count of bases not matched to a gene: 17. CDR1 SGHNT and CDR2 YYREEE come from the germline V gene (reference sequence). CDR3 bases: TGTGCCAGCAGCTTGATGATGGGCCTAGCGGAAGCGATGGAGCAGTTCTTC. Protein sequence: CASSLMMGLAEAMEQFF.

The chain recombines TRBV19 with TRBJ2-5; 11 bases map to TRBD2. Germline V lookup: CDR1 LNHDA, CDR2 SQIVND (reference sequence). V trimming: 10 bases; J trimming: 2 bases; junction bases outside the gene matches: 3. The CDR3 consists of 13 residues. The CDR3 here is CATRLAGQETQYF. CDR3 coding DNA: TGTGCCACCCGACTAGCGGGACAAGAGACCCAGTACTTC.